Below, 12 T cell receptor beta chains from the same sample are listed, as sequenced in a study of PD-1 blockade in classical Hodgkin lymphoma. Stated time point: cycle 4 day 1 (C4D1), after five to seven weeks of nivolumab. Brentuximab vedotin exposure varied among the patients, all of whom had relapsed after autologous stem cell transplantation. The assay was immunoSEQ multiplex PCR, and TCRdb's table has in-frame clones only and misses some. In the table there are 75,000 to 95,000 clones, 83% of which are singletons. The sequenced sample was peripheral blood mononuclear cells (PBMCs), obtained before the fourth cycle of nivolumab. The receptors derive from a human donor with classical Hodgkin lymphoma.

The sample holds a few counts of this clone. The genes are TRBV29-1 and TRBJ2-1; D assignment may be TRBD1 or TRBD2 (5 bases each). Germline lookup yields CDR1 SQVTM and CDR2 ANQGSEA. V was trimmed by 7 bases and J by 5 bases, leaving 18 bases between them. The CDR3 has 14 residues. The CDR3 bases are TGCAGCGCTGGACTCAGGGTATTTGACAATGAGCAGTTCTTC. It is translated as CSAGLRVFDNEQFF.

V usage is TRBV19 and J usage is TRBJ2-7; either TRBD1 or TRBD2 may supply D (5 bases each). In germline, CDR1 is LNHDA, CDR2 SQIVND (reference sequence). Trimming left V 3 bases short and J 5 bases short, with 11 bases between. The CDR3 sequence is 13 residues long. In DNA, the CDR3 is TGTGCCAGTAGTATGGGGGAAAACCACGAGCAGTACTTC. Encoded protein: CASSMGENHEQYF.

Of note for this clone: A junction boundary mismatches the germline segment, possibly from a read error. This chain connects TRBV6-6 to TRBJ1-1; D may be TRBD1 (6 bases). The CDR3 runs 13 residues. Germline CDR1 MNHNY, CDR2 SVGAGI (reference sequence). CDR3 DNA: TGCGCCAGCAGGGGACCCACGAACACTGAAGCTTTCTTT. Encoded protein: CASRGPTNTEAFF.

The V call is TRBV10-2, the J call TRBJ2-7; D possibly uses TRBD1 or TRBD2 (6 bases each). Germline V gene sequence: CDR1 WSHSY, CDR2 SAAADI. The CDR3 is 14 residues long. Trimming cost V 3 bases and J 3 bases, with 12 bases left between them. The CDR3 DNA follows: TGCGCCAGCAGTGAACGGCGGGACAACTACGAGCAGTACTTC. Encoded protein: CASSERRDNYEQYF.

V usage is TRBV11-2 and J usage is TRBJ2-3, with D unresolved. The CDR3 runs 15 residues. Germline-derived CDR1 and CDR2 are SGHAT and FQNNGV. The V end lost 1 base, the J end lost 2 bases, and 10 bases lay between the germline ends. The CDR3 DNA reads TGTGCCAGCAGCTTAGGGCTTCTGTTCACAGATACGCAGTATTTT. The encoded protein is CASSLGLLFTDTQYF.

This clone was seen a handful of times. The genes are TRBV2 and TRBJ1-2, with a possible D match to TRBD1 (5 bases). The length of the CDR3 is 13 residues. V was trimmed by 10 bases and J by 8 bases, leaving 20 bases between them. Germline-derived CDR1 and CDR2 are SNHLY and FYNNEI. The CDR3 loop is CATSPPGDGGYTF. CDR3 in DNA: TGTGCCACCTCCCCGCCGGGGGATGGAGGCTACACCTTC.

V gene TRBV7-9 combines with J gene TRBJ2-5; D remains ambiguous. Germline V gene lookup returns CDR1 SEHNR and CDR2 FQNEAQ (reference sequence). The CDR3 is made up of 14 amino acids. The V end was cut by 2 bases, the J end by 5 bases, with 12 bases between. CDR3 loop: CASSLTTGIETQYF. The CDR3 bases are TGTGCCAGCAGCTTAACGACGGGTATCGAGACCCAGTACTTC.

This clone was observed a single time. This chain uses TRBV10-3 with TRBJ2-4; D unresolved. This CDR3 is built from 16 residues. V lost 0 bases and J lost 2, with 11 bases in between. Germline CDR1 is ENHRY and CDR2 is SYGVKD. CDR3 coding DNA: TGTGCCATCAGTGAGTCGGCCGCCATTCCCAAAAACATTCAGTACTTC. Protein sequence: CAISESAAIPKNIQYF.

This clone showed up just a few times. The chain joins TRBV11-2 to TRBJ2-2; no firm D call. This CDR3 is built from 13 residues. The V and J ends lost 5 bases and 9 bases respectively, with 13 bases between them. CDR1 is SGHAT, CDR2 FQNNGV, per germline. DNA of the CDR3: TGTGCCAGCAGCGCCTTCCAGCCCCGGGAGCTGTTTTTT. This codes for CASSAFQPRELFF. Variable domain in full (rest from reference TRBV11-2 and TRBJ2-2): EAGVAQSPRYKIIEKRQSVAFWCNPISGHATLYWYQQILGQGPKLLIQFQNNGVVDDSQLPKDRFSAERLKGVDSTLKIQPAKLEDSAVYLCASSAFQPRELFFGEGSRLTVL.

V gene TRBV6-4 combines with J gene TRBJ2-1; tentative D call: TRBD1 (5 bases). The CDR3 covers 15 residues. CDR1 and CDR2 (germline): MRHNA, SNTAGT. Trimming stripped 6 bases from V and 9 bases from J, with 21 bases between. DNA for the CDR3: TGTGCCAGCAGCCCAGTCACCGCAGGGATCAGTGAGCAGTTCTTC. This gives the protein CASSPVTAGISEQFF.

The chain carries TRBV28 and TRBJ1-2, with TRBD1 matching 9 bases. There are 15 residues in the CDR3. The V gene end was trimmed by 6 bases and the J gene end by 4 bases; junction bases not matched to a gene: 9. Germline V gives CDR1 MDHEN, CDR2 SYDVKM. The chain's CDR3 is CASRPGTGTAYGYTF. CDR3 coding DNA: TGTGCCAGCAGACCCGGGACAGGGACCGCCTATGGCTACACCTTC.

The V gene is TRBV30, the J gene TRBJ2-3; D call uncertain. The germline gives CDR1 GTSNPN, CDR2 SVGIG (reference sequence). CDR3 length equals 15 residues. Trimming took 5 bases from V and 2 from J, leaving 17 bases between them. Here the CDR3 reads CAWSPGPRSTDTQYF. CDR3 nucleotide sequence: TGTGCCTGGTCTCCCGGGCCTAGATCCACAGATACGCAGTATTTT.